Listed below are T cell receptor beta chains from one sample, sequenced in a study of OX40 agonist ivuxolimab in advanced cancers. Sequencing used immunoSEQ multiplex PCR; TCRdb keeps in-frame clones, though not all of them. Of around 80,000 clones detected, more than 70% appear once; the ten largest clones hold 2% to 3%. The specimen was CD4+ or CD8+ T cells sorted from blood, collected in a trial of the OX40 agonist ivuxolimab. Receptors originate from an adult with an advanced solid tumor such as melanoma, head and neck, liver or kidney cancer. CDR3s include the opening cysteine and the closing phenylalanine or tryptophan. D genes are given only for firm matches. Some rows have no size entry. The others give once, few or many, or a class for an expanded clone.

d_gene	abundance	v_gene	j_gene	CDR3nt	CDR3aa
TRBD1	NA	TRBV7-2	TRBJ2-6	TGTGCCAGCAGCTTCCAGGGGGCTAACGTCCTGACTTTC	CASSFQGANVLTF
TRBD2	NA	TRBV28	TRBJ2-1	TGTGCCAGCAGTAGCGGGGAGACCTACAATGAGCAGTTCTTC	CASSSGETYNEQFF
NA	NA	TRBV6-5	TRBJ1-4	TGTGCCAGCACCAGGACACCCCAAGGAAAACTGTTTTTT	CASTRTPQGKLFF
NA	few	TRBV7-9	TRBJ1-3	TGTGCCAGCAGCTTAGACGCCCCGGCCGGAAACACCATATATTTT	CASSLDAPAGNTIYF
TRBD1	NA	TRBV5-4	TRBJ2-7	TGTGCCAGCAGCAGTGACAGGGTTTTCTACGAGCAGTACTTC	CASSSDRVFYEQYF
NA	NA	TRBV6-1	TRBJ1-4	TGTGCCAGCAGTGAAGGAGTAGGGCTTAATGAAAAACTGTTTTTT	CASSEGVGLNEKLFF
NA	NA	TRBV6-1	TRBJ2-3	TGTGCCAGCAGTGGGGGAGTACAGCCAGATACGCAGTATTTT	CASSGGVQPDTQYF
TRBD2	NA	TRBV2	TRBJ2-3	TGTGCCAGCAGATCGTCGGCGGGGGGGTCCCCAGATACGCAGTATTTT	CASRSSAGGSPDTQYF
NA	NA	TRBV5-4	TRBJ2-5	TGTGCCAGCAGCCCTCCCGGGCACCAAGAGACCCAGTACTTC	CASSPPGHQETQYF
TRBD1	once	TRBV28	TRBJ1-2	TGTGCCAGCAGGCGCGCCACAGGGGGCAATGGCTACACCTTC	CASRRATGGNGYTF
TRBD1	NA	TRBV6-6	TRBJ1-1	TGTGCCAGCAGTTCGGGGACAGGGAGGGACACTGAAGCTTTCTTT	CASSSGTGRDTEAFF
TRBD1	NA	TRBV5-1	TRBJ2-5	TGCGCCAGCAGCCAAGGTCTGGGACAGACCCAAGAGACCCAGTACTTC	CASSQGLGQTQETQYF
NA	NA	TRBV29-1	TRBJ2-6	TGCAGCGTTGTGCGGCAGGGGACTGGGGCCAACGTCCTGACTTTC	CSVVRQGTGANVLTF
TRBD2	NA	TRBV7-2	TRBJ2-7	TGTGCCAGCAGCTGGGGCTTGACTAGCGGGGGACACGAGCAGTACTTC	CASSWGLTSGGHEQYF
NA	once	TRBV11-2	TRBJ2-5	TGTGCCAGCAGCTTAGGCCCCCAAGAGACCCAGTACTTC	CASSLGPQETQYF
NA	NA	TRBV2	TRBJ2-2	TGTGCCAGCAGTGAGGGGGGAAGGGAGCTGTTTTTT	CASSEGGRELFF
NA	NA	TRBV6-1	TRBJ2-3	TGTGCCAGCAGTGAATTGGCGAGCACAGATACGCAGTATTTT	CASSELASTDTQYF
TRBD2	NA	TRBV5-4	TRBJ2-5	TGTGCCAGCAGCTTGGCCGGGACTAGCGGGGGTCGAGAGACCCAGTACTTC	CASSLAGTSGGRETQYF